Below, one T cell receptor beta chain is given with its context. A much more abundant neighbour one base away suggests this may be a read error. The V gene's germline CDR1 is SGDLS and CDR2 YYNGEE. Unmatched junction bases numbered 5, after V lost 3 bases and J lost 5 bases. This CDR3 has 15 residues. Every sample yielded at least 6 million isolated PBMCs. Through a sample-barcoded 5' primer and a J-beta primer mix, a second PCR was run for about 6 to 11 cycles. TCRdb passed the 5' RACE reads through MiXCR, listing each CDR3 protein once. This sample has 630,000 or so distinct CDR3 sequences; approximately 30% occur once, and the top ten carry about 15%. The data belong to a study of blood T cells in healthy people across ages.

What was sequenced was blood. The chain recombines TRBV9 with TRBJ1-2; TRBD1 aligns across 12 bases. The TCR originated in a woman of 80 years or more in good health. The CDR3 region is CASSGDRGRWYGYTF. The CDR3 nucleotides read TGTGCCAGCAGCGGGGACAGGGGGCGGTGGTATGGCTACACCTTC.